A single sample is the source of the 10 T cell receptor beta chains below, sequenced in a study of blood T cell repertoires in COVID-19. Assay used: immunoSEQ multiplex PCR; TCRdb lists only in-frame clones, some missing. The data contain 150,000 to 250,000 clones, about nine tenths of them singletons. The sample consisted of PBMCs or T cells enriched from blood (not recorded which). These receptors came from a woman in her twenties or thirties who had recovered from COVID-19.

The chain combines TRBV11-2 with TRBJ1-1, with 7 bases aligning to TRBD1. CDR3 length equals 12 residues. The trim removed 5 bases at V and 10 bases at J, leaving 7 bases unmatched. CDR1 is SGHAT, CDR2 FQNNGV, per germline. The CDR3 protein is CASSGRQGAAFF. The CDR3 nucleotides are TGTGCCAGCAGCGGCCGACAGGGTGCAGCTTTCTTT.

The rearrangement links TRBV7-3 to TRBJ2-7; D may be TRBD2 (7 bases). This CDR3 region has 16 residues. V was clipped by 2 bases and J by 3 bases, with 17 bases between them. Germline V gene sequence: CDR1 SGHTA, CDR2 FQGTGA. The CDR3 is CASSLDSEGGGYEQYF. CDR3 coding DNA: TGTGCCAGCAGCTTAGATTCTGAGGGAGGGGGCTACGAGCAGTACTTC.

This chain links TRBV7-2 with TRBJ2-7, with D possibly being TRBD2 (5 bases). The germline V and J ends were trimmed by 1 base and 2 bases, with 9 bases remaining between them. Germline CDR1 reads SGHTA; CDR2 reads FQGNSA. CDR3 size: 14 residues. CDR3 sequence: CASSLVLATYEQYF. The DNA of the CDR3 is TGTGCCAGCAGCTTAGTCTTAGCGACCTACGAGCAGTACTTC.

The sample holds one count of this clone. DNA for the CDR3: TGTGCCTGGAACCAGGGGCCGAATAGTGGCTACACCTTC. As protein: CAWNQGPNSGYTF. The rearrangement joins TRBV30 to TRBJ1-2, with D maybe TRBD1 (6 bases). CDR1 is GTSNPN, CDR2 SVGIG, per germline (reference sequence). Deletions cut 4 bases from V and 7 bases from J, with 16 bases between. This CDR3 is built from 13 residues.

The chain carries TRBV7-8 and TRBJ1-1, with 7 nucleotides matching TRBD1. With 1 base clipped from V and 1 base from J, the junction kept 3 bases outside the gene matches. CDR1 is SGHVS, CDR2 FQNEAQ, per germline. The CDR3 has 15 residues. The CDR3 protein is CASSLGRTGNTEAFF. For the CDR3, the DNA is TGTGCCAGCAGCTTAGGGCGGACAGGGAACACTGAAGCTTTCTTT.

V usage is TRBV9 and J usage is TRBJ1-2; D possibly corresponds to TRBD1 (5 bases). Germline V gene sequence: CDR1 SGDLS, CDR2 YYNGEE. V was trimmed by 4 bases and J by 3 bases, leaving 10 bases between them. This CDR3 has 13 amino acids. CDR3 residues: CASSLVGDYGYTF. The DNA for the CDR3 is TGTGCCAGCAGCCTGGTAGGGGACTATGGCTACACCTTC.

This rearrangement joins TRBV29-1 to TRBJ1-2; 7 bases align to TRBD1. Germline CDR1 reads SQVTM; CDR2 reads ANQGSEA. Trimming removed 4 bases from V and 3 bases from J; junction bases left unmatched: 8. This CDR3 comprises 14 residues. The CDR3 is CSVGNRGGDYGYTF. The DNA for the CDR3 is TGCAGCGTTGGAAACAGGGGAGGAGACTATGGCTACACCTTC.

The genes are TRBV6-5 and TRBJ1-2, with 10 nucleotides matching TRBD1. J was trimmed by 8 bases and V by 2 bases; bases with no gene match: 5. Looked up from germline, CDR1 is MNHEY and CDR2 is SVGAGI. The CDR3 totals 14 residues. In DNA, the CDR3 is TGTGCCAGCAGTTACGCCGGGACAGGGGACGGCTACACCTTC. Residues: CASSYAGTGDGYTF.

This chain uses TRBV7-2 with TRBJ2-6; no clear D gene. The CDR3 length is 16 residues. Germline V lookup: CDR1 SGHTA, CDR2 FQGNSA. The V gene lost 7 bases and the J gene lost 0 bases, with 13 bases spanning the gap. The CDR3 is CASTYPPGSGANVLTF. For the CDR3, the DNA is TGTGCCAGCACCTATCCCCCCGGCTCTGGGGCCAACGTCCTGACTTTC.

The rearrangement uses TRBV5-4 and TRBJ2-1; TRBD2 agrees at 11 bases. Germline V gives CDR1 SGHNT, CDR2 YYREEE (reference sequence). The CDR3 spans 16 residues. Trimming removed 2 bases from V and 2 bases from J; junction bases left unmatched: 3. The chain's CDR3 is CASSLTSGSPYNEQFF. CDR3 nucleotides: TGTGCCAGCAGCTTAACTAGCGGGAGCCCCTACAATGAGCAGTTCTTC.